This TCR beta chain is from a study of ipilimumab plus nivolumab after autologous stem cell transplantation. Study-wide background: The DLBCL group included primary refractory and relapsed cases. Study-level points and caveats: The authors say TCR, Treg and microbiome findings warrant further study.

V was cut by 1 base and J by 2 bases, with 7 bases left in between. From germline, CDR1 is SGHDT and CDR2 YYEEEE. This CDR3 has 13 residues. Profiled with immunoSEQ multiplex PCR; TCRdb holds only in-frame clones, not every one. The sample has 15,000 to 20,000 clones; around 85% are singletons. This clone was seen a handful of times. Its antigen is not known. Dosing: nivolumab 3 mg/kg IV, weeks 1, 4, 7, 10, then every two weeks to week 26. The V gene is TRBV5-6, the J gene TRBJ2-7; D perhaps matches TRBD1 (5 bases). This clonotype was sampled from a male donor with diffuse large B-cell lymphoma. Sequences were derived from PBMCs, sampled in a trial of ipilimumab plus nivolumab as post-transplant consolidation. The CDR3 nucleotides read TGTGCCAGCAGCTTGCAGGGCCCCTACGAGCAGTACTTC. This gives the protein CASSLQGPYEQYF.